Each of the 21 T cell receptor beta chains below was sequenced from the same sample in a study of Graves' ophthalmopathy and Graves' hyperthyroidism. The sequenced template was RNA, covering the TCR beta CDR3 region. After a first-round RT-PCR with HTBI primers, a second-round multiplex PCR was run. TCRdb called the multiplex PCR reads again in MiXCR, with one record for every CDR3 protein. Of over a million distinct CDR3 sequences detected, 35% to 40% appear once; the ten largest clones hold 11%. Source material: peripheral blood or thyroid tissue (not recorded which). The origin of the receptors is an adult man with Graves' hyperthyroidism.

The CDR3 coding sequence is TGTGCCAGCAGCGAATCCCTGGGCTCTTGGGAACTGTTTTTT. This sequence encodes CASSESLGSWELFF. This chain links TRBV9 with TRBJ1-4; no clear D. Trimming removed 3 bases at V and 12 bases at J, with 18 bases between. The CDR3 sequence is 14 residues long. Germline V CDR1 and CDR2: SGDLS, YYNGEE.

The chain has TRBV7-2 and TRBJ1-2; D is possibly TRBD1 (6 bases). The germline V gene has CDR1 SGHTA and CDR2 FQGNSA. CDR3 length: 15 residues. The V and J ends lost 1 base and 3 bases respectively, with 12 bases between them. DNA of the CDR3: TGTGCCAGCAGCTTAGTAGTGACAGGACACTATGGCTACACCTTC. It yields the protein CASSLVVTGHYGYTF.

Many counts were recorded for this clonotype. The DNA for the CDR3 is TGTGCCATCAGTGTTGACAGGGAAGTTGAGAGCTCTGGGGCCAACGTCCTGACTTTC. Translated, it gives CAISVDREVESSGANVLTF. V is TRBV10-3 and J is TRBJ2-6, with 7 bases that match TRBD1. Losses at the gene ends were 4 bases for V and 0 bases for J; bases not matched to a gene: 12. CDR1 is ENHRY and CDR2 is SYGVKD in the germline V gene. The CDR3 spans 19 residues.

This clonotype was seen many times. The CDR3 region has the DNA TGTGCCAGCAGCCAAGAGGGCAGGACTAACTATGGCTACACCTTC. Its protein is CASSQEGRTNYGYTF. The chain is built from TRBV3-1 and TRBJ1-2, with unresolved D. Germline V gene lookup returns CDR1 LGHDT and CDR2 YNNKEL (reference sequence). There are 15 residues in the CDR3. With 0 bases removed from V and 0 bases from J, the gap between germline ends came to 8 bases.

This sequence joins TRBV20-1 and TRBJ2-5; 7 nucleotides align to TRBD1. Trimming took 1 base from V and 9 from J; bases not matched to a gene: 14. Germline V gene lookup returns CDR1 DFQATT and CDR2 SNEGSKA (reference sequence). This CDR3 has 15 residues. CDR3 residues: CSARAMTGKVQPQYF. The CDR3 DNA sequence: TGCAGTGCTAGAGCCATGACAGGGAAGGTTCAGCCCCAGTACTTC.

The chain is built from TRBV19 and TRBJ2-6; the match to TRBD1 covers 12 bases. The CDR3 consists of 18 residues. Germline trimming cut 6 bases from V and 3 bases from J; bases unmatched to any gene: 9. Per germline, CDR1 LNHDA and CDR2 SQIVND (reference sequence). Here the CDR3 DNA reads TGTGCCAGTAGCGCCCCACGGGACAGGGGGCTTGGGGCCAACGTCCTGACTTTC. Translated: CASSAPRDRGLGANVLTF.

This clonotype has only a few counts. The chain carries TRBV4-1 and TRBJ1-5, with D unclear. CDR1 and CDR2 (germline): MGHRA, YSYEKL. The V end was cut by 4 bases, the J end by 5 bases, with 15 bases between. This CDR3 has 15 amino acids. The chain's CDR3 is CASSPRRVSDQPQHF. The DNA for the CDR3 is TGCGCCAGCAGCCCCCGAAGGGTGTCGGATCAGCCCCAGCATTTT.

On this clonotype: A clone one base away is much larger, so this may be a read error. The J gene is TRBJ1-6, the V gene TRBV20-1; 7 bases map to TRBD1. Per germline, CDR1 DFQATT and CDR2 SNEGSKA (reference sequence). Trimming cost V 4 bases and J 11 bases; bases outside gene matches: 14. This CDR3 region has 15 residues. The CDR3 DNA sequence: TGCAGTGCTACCTCCCCGGGACAGATGATTCCACCCCTCCACTTT. It yields the protein CSATSPGQMIPPLHF.

To note about this clonotype: It may be a read error: a sequence one base away is much more abundant. The rearrangement uses TRBV11-2 and TRBJ2-5, with TRBD2 identical over 8 bases. CDR3 length: 12 amino acids. The germline CDR1 and CDR2 sequences are SGHAT and FQNNGV. The V gene end was trimmed by 4 bases and the J gene end by 7 bases; junction bases not matched to a gene: 2. The CDR3: CASSSRGGTQYF. CDR3 nucleotides: TGTGCCAGCAGCTCCCGGGGGGGGACCCAGTACTTC. The full variable domain, completed using reference TRBV11-2 and TRBJ2-5, is EAGVAQSPRYKIIEKRQSVAFWCNPISGHATLYWYQQILGQGPKLLIQFQNNGVVDDSQLPKDRFSAERLKGVDSTLKIQPAKLEDSAVYLCASSSRGGTQYFGPGTRLLVL.

This clonotype was observed a handful of times. The chain joins TRBV20-1 to TRBJ1-2, with D possibly TRBD1 on 6 matching bases. Germline assignment: CDR1 DFQATT and CDR2 SNEGSKA (reference sequence). The CDR3 totals 13 residues. Trimming removed 2 bases from V and 5 bases from J, with 12 bases in between. Written as DNA, the CDR3 is TGCAGTGCTAGACTGGACAGCGATTATGGCTACACCTTC. It yields the protein CSARLDSDYGYTF.

A remark on this clonotype: The junction departs from the called germline gene at one end, perhaps through a read error. The chain uses TRBV10-1 and TRBJ1-2; D might be TRBD1 (6 bases). Germline CDR1 WNHNN, CDR2 SYGVQD (reference sequence). The CDR3 has 13 amino acids. The DNA of the CDR3 is TGCGCTAGCAGTCACGACAGGACCTATGGCTACACCTTC. Its translation: CASSHDRTYGYTF.

V usage is TRBV20-1 and J usage is TRBJ2-1, with no clear D. Trimming removed 5 bases from V and 10 bases from J, with 21 bases in between. Germline V gene sequence: CDR1 DFQATT, CDR2 SNEGSKA (reference sequence). CDR3 length: 14 amino acids. The CDR3 is CSAPTHEDLQEQFF. The CDR3 region has the DNA TGCAGTGCTCCTACTCACGAAGACCTTCAAGAGCAGTTCTTC.

This clonotype was found a few times. This chain joins TRBV5-6 and TRBJ1-1, with no clear D. Trimming pared 2 bases from V and 1 base from J, leaving 9 bases between. Germline V CDR1 and CDR2: SGHDT, YYEEEE. CDR3 length: 14 amino acids. CDR3 amino acids: CASSFGSGNTEAFF. The CDR3 coding sequence is TGTGCCAGCAGCTTCGGCAGCGGGAACACTGAAGCTTTCTTT.

This rearrangement joins TRBV7-2 to TRBJ2-7; TRBD1 is a possible D gene (5 bases). CDR3 size: 15 residues. Per germline, CDR1 SGHTA and CDR2 FQGNSA. The V gene lost 1 base and the J gene lost 3 bases, with 13 bases spanning the gap. CDR3 sequence reads: CASSLVLEGVYEQYF. CDR3 bases: TGTGCCAGCAGCTTAGTTCTCGAAGGGGTCTACGAGCAGTACTTC. Drawing the rest from reference TRBV7-2 and TRBJ2-7, the complete variable domain is GAGVSQSPSNKVTEKGKDVELRCDPISGHTALYWYRQSLGQGLEFLIYFQGNSAPDKSGLPSDRFSAERTGGSVSTLTIQRTQQEDSAVYLCASSLVLEGVYEQYFGPGTRLTVT.

The chain joins TRBV10-3 to TRBJ2-7; a weak D match, TRBD1 (5 bases). Trimming left V 3 bases short and J 4 bases short, with 10 bases between. CDR3 length: 13 residues. In germline, CDR1 is ENHRY, CDR2 SYGVKD. The CDR3 region has the DNA TGTGCCATCAGTGACGGCAGGGCATACGAGCAGTACTTC. Translation gives CAISDGRAYEQYF.

The table lists this clonotype with a few counts. The rearrangement uses TRBV29-1 and TRBJ1-2; D gene ambiguous. There are 11 residues in the CDR3. Germline CDR1 and CDR2: SQVTM and ANQGSEA. The CDR3 coding sequence is TGCAGTTTTGGGAATAACTATGGCTACACCTTC. Translating it yields CSFGNNYGYTF.

This clonotype was observed a few times. The V call is TRBV14, the J call TRBJ1-3, with D perhaps matching TRBD1 (5 bases). Trimming removed 3 bases from V and 0 bases from J, with 15 bases in between. The CDR3 spans 17 residues. Germline CDR1 is SGHDN and CDR2 is FVKESK. The CDR3 sequence is CASSHYQGTNSGNTIYF. The CDR3 DNA sequence: TGTGCCAGCAGCCACTACCAGGGTACCAACTCTGGAAACACCATATATTTT.

This clonotype was counted ten times or more. The rearrangement links TRBV20-1 to TRBJ1-4; D remains unclear. From germline, CDR1 is DFQATT and CDR2 SNEGSKA (reference sequence). The CDR3 covers 11 residues. CDR3 nucleotides: TGCAGCAGCGGGCAAAGTGAAAAACTGTTTTTT. Amino acid sequence: CSSGQSEKLFF.

With regard to this clonotype: The DNA is omitted, as the CDR3 cannot be located on it reliably, and the CDR3 follows TCRdb's listing. The chain employs TRBV11-1 and TRBJ2-7; the table's D call, TRBD2, has no DNA check behind it. The CDR3 is 21 residues long, ends included. The V gene's germline CDR1 is SGHAT and CDR2 FQDESV (reference sequence). CDR3 sequence reads: CASSFYICSARDPGTSYEQYF.

The V call is TRBV19, the J call TRBJ1-2; 11 bases line up with TRBD1. With 7 bases clipped from V and 3 bases from J, the junction kept 4 bases outside the gene matches. Germline V CDR1 and CDR2: LNHDA, SQIVND (reference sequence). The CDR3 runs to 14 residues. CDR3 sequence reads: CASTGTGGDYGYTF. Written as DNA, the CDR3 is TGTGCCAGTACCGGGACAGGGGGGGACTATGGCTACACCTTC.

This clonotype showed up just once. The CDR3 does not close with the conserved phenylalanine or tryptophan, likely indicating a read error. It is unclear where the CDR3 begins or ends on the DNA, so no DNA is shown, and the CDR3 is as TCRdb lists it. The rearrangement joins TRBV7-2 to TRBJ1-1. The CDR3 is 14 residues long, ends included. The germline CDR1 and CDR2 sequences are SGHTA and FQGNSA. This chain's CDR3 is CASRPLEGQTEAFL.